One and the same sample provided the 23 T cell receptor beta chains below, sequenced in a study of T cells in Graves' hyperthyroidism and ophthalmopathy. It was RNA transcripts that yielded the amplified TCR beta CDR3 regions. HTBI primers were used for first-round RT-PCR of the TCR CDR3. One entry per CDR3 protein results from TCRdb running MiXCR on the multiplex PCR reads. Here the sample spans about 560,000 distinct CDR3 sequences, over 15% being singletons. The source material was blood. Source of these receptors: a woman under 30 with Graves' hyperthyroidism.

This rearrangement joins TRBV6-2 or TRBV6-3 to TRBJ2-2, with 10 positions matching TRBD1. The CDR3 is 17 amino acids. CDR1 is MNHEY and CDR2 is SVGEGT in the germline V gene. The ends lost 8 bases at V and 6 bases at J; junction bases unmatched: 15. The CDR3 region has the DNA TGTGCCAGCGCATTTTCCGGGACAGGGGTGATTGCCGGGGAGCTGTTTTTT. Translation: CASAFSGTGVIAGELFF.

This clonotype came up many times. This chain connects TRBV20-1 to TRBJ2-1, with 9 bases aligning to TRBD2. V dropped 3 bases and J dropped 6; count of bases not matched to a gene: 6. CDR1 and CDR2 (germline): DFQATT, SNEGSKA (reference sequence). The CDR3 loop spans 14 amino acids. For the CDR3, the DNA is TGCAGTGCTAGGATACCAGCGGGAGGCAATGAGCAGTTCTTC. Translated: CSARIPAGGNEQFF.

This clonotype was picked up many times. CDR3 sequence reads: CASSLVAGARNEQFF. The CDR3 DNA follows: TGTGCCAGCAGCTTAGTTGCAGGGGCGCGAAATGAGCAGTTCTTC. The V and J genes are TRBV11-2 and TRBJ2-1, with D perhaps matching TRBD1 (6 bases). Trimming took 1 base from V and 7 from J, leaving 14 bases between them. Germline CDR1 SGHAT, CDR2 FQNNGV. The CDR3 is 15 residues long.

This clonotype was detected ten times or more. This sequence joins TRBV28 and TRBJ2-7, with no clear D. The CDR3 extends over 16 amino acids. Trimming took off 4 bases at V and 0 bases at J, with 16 bases between the two ends. CDR1 and CDR2 (germline): MDHEN, SYDVKM. The CDR3 region has the DNA TGTGCCAGCAGTTCGTGGACGGCGCCGAGCTCCTACGAGCAGTACTTC. Translating gives CASSSWTAPSSYEQYF. Looking up the rest from reference TRBV28 and TRBJ2-7 gives the full variable domain: DVKVTQSSRYLVKRTGEKVFLECVQDMDHENMFWYRQDPGLGLRLIYFSYDVKMKEKGDIPEGYSVSREKKERFSLILESASTNQTSMYLCASSSWTAPSSYEQYFGPGTRLTVT.

The J gene is TRBJ2-6, the V gene TRBV3-1; 9 nucleotides match TRBD2. CDR3 size: 17 residues. V shed 5 bases, J shed 0 bases, and the junction held 5 bases outside the gene matches. CDR1 and CDR2 (germline): LGHDT, YNNKEL (reference sequence). The CDR3 region has the DNA TGTGCCAGCAGCGCACTAGCGGGTCTCTCTGGGGCCAACGTCCTGACTTTC. This sequence encodes CASSALAGLSGANVLTF.

The chain couples TRBV20-1 to TRBJ2-2, with TRBD2 as a possible D gene (5 bases). The CDR3 consists of 14 residues. V gave up 2 bases and J gave up 6 bases, with 13 bases separating them. The V gene's germline CDR1 is DFQATT and CDR2 SNEGSKA (reference sequence). CDR3: CSARPSKGAGELFF. DNA of the CDR3: TGCAGTGCTAGACCTAGCAAAGGAGCCGGGGAGCTGTTTTTT.

This clonotype was seen many times. This chain connects TRBV6-2 or TRBV6-3 to TRBJ2-1; D is perhaps TRBD1 (6 bases). Per the germline V gene, CDR1 is MNHEY and CDR2 is SVGEGT. Between the trimmed V and J ends, which lost 4 bases and 1 base, there was a span of 14 bases. The CDR3 spans 16 residues. The CDR3 reads CASSSRTVASYNEQFF. For the CDR3, the DNA is TGTGCCAGCAGTTCTCGGACAGTCGCTTCCTACAATGAGCAGTTCTTC.

The chain has TRBV20-1 and TRBJ2-2; unclear D gene. The CDR3 is made up of 14 amino acids. CDR1 and CDR2 from the germline V gene are DFQATT and SNEGSKA (reference sequence). The CDR3 sequence: CSAILSSGTGELFF. The CDR3 coding sequence is TGCAGCGCGATTCTGTCATCGGGCACCGGGGAGCTGTTTTTT.

This clonotype was seen ten or more times. The rearrangement joins TRBV2 to TRBJ2-6, with 11 bases identical to TRBD1. With 6 bases clipped from V and 0 bases from J, the junction kept 4 bases outside the gene matches. Germline values: CDR1 SNHLY, CDR2 FYNNEI. The CDR3 covers 17 residues. The DNA of the CDR3 is TGTGCCAGCAGCAGGGACAGGGGGTCCTCTGGGGCCAACGTCCTGACTTTC. Protein sequence: CASSRDRGSSGANVLTF.

In its sample, this clonotype was seen many times. The chain carries TRBV7-9 and TRBJ2-7; 8 bases agree with TRBD1. The germline CDR1 and CDR2 sequences are SEHNR and FQNEAQ (reference sequence). There are 14 residues in the CDR3. The ends lost 5 bases at V and 3 bases at J; junction bases unmatched: 6. Written as DNA, the CDR3 is TGTGCCAGCAGCCCGGGGACAGGAGTCTACGAGCAGTACTTC. This translates into CASSPGTGVYEQYF.

The chain is built from TRBV20-1 and TRBJ2-4; 8 bases align to TRBD1. Losses at the gene ends were 0 bases for V and 11 bases for J; bases not matched to a gene: 6. The CDR3 consists of 13 residues. Germline CDR1 DFQATT, CDR2 SNEGSKA (reference sequence). The CDR3 sequence: CSAREDRAFVQYF. CDR3 coding DNA: TGCAGTGCTAGAGAGGACAGGGCTTTTGTTCAGTACTTC.

Written as DNA, the CDR3 is TGTGCCAGCAGCTCCATAGGGGTCGGCGGGAGGCATGAGCAGTTCTTC. Its translation: CASSSIGVGGRHEQFF. V usage is TRBV7-4 and J usage is TRBJ2-1; 8 positions match TRBD2. CDR3 length equals 16 residues. The junction had 13 bases not matched to a gene; V was cut back by 4 bases and J by 8 bases. From germline, CDR1 is SGHVT and CDR2 SQSDAQ.

This chain connects TRBV12-3 or TRBV12-4 to TRBJ1-4; no clear D. V was cut by 6 bases and J by 12 bases, with 17 bases left in between. This CDR3 has 13 residues. This CDR3 is CASRPTGYEELFF. DNA of the CDR3: TGTGCCAGCAGGCCTACGGGGTACGAGGAACTGTTTTTT.

This chain connects TRBV6-1 to TRBJ2-2; the match to TRBD1 covers 7 bases. This CDR3 is built from 14 residues. Germline CDR1 MNHNS, CDR2 SASEGT. V dropped 7 bases and J dropped 0; count of bases not matched to a gene: 2. The CDR3 is CASITGANTGELFF. In DNA, the CDR3 is TGTGCCAGCATCACAGGGGCGAACACCGGGGAGCTGTTTTTT.

This clonotype was counted at least ten times. The CDR3 bases are TGTGCCAGCAGCCAAGAGAGGTCTAGCGGGAGAGGAGAGACCCAGTACTTC. Its protein is CASSQERSSGRGETQYF. V is TRBV3-1 and J is TRBJ2-5; TRBD2 agrees at 10 bases. This CDR3 has 17 residues. Germline loops: CDR1 LGHDT, CDR2 YNNKEL (reference sequence). After removal of 0 bases from V and 4 bases from J, the junction contained 8 bases not matched to a gene.

The chain uses TRBV3-1 and TRBJ2-7, with TRBD1 matching 7 bases. V shed 5 bases, J shed 4 bases, and the junction held 8 bases outside the gene matches. CDR1 is LGHDT and CDR2 is YNNKEL in the germline V gene (reference sequence). This CDR3 contains 14 residues. Written as DNA, the CDR3 is TGTGCCAGCAGCTTGACAGGGTCCGGGTACGAGCAGTACTTC. Translating it yields CASSLTGSGYEQYF.

The genes are TRBV28 and TRBJ1-3, with 9 bases aligning to TRBD1. The germline V gene encodes CDR1 MDHEN and CDR2 SYDVKM. CDR3 size: 16 residues. V lost 3 bases, J lost 2 bases, and 5 bases stayed unmatched. CDR3 DNA sequence: TGTGCCAGCAGTTTTCGACAGGGGGAGGCTGGAAACACCATATATTTT. It translates to CASSFRQGEAGNTIYF.

In its sample, this clonotype was seen many times. The chain recombines TRBV5-1 with TRBJ1-1; unclear D gene. V was shortened by 0 bases and J by 1 base, with 7 bases between the two germline ends. This CDR3 has 14 residues. CDR1 is SGHRS and CDR2 is YFSETQ in the germline V gene. The CDR3 here is CASSLDTENTEAFF. CDR3 nucleotide sequence: TGCGCCAGCAGCTTGGACACAGAGAACACTGAAGCTTTCTTT.

This clonotype was seen more than once but under ten times. The rearrangement links TRBV11-3 to TRBJ1-1; D remains ambiguous. This CDR3 has 13 amino acids. CDR1 and CDR2 from the germline V gene are SGHNT and YENEEA. V dropped 6 bases and J dropped 4 bases, with 12 bases sitting between them. CDR3 loop: CASRSGLSTEAFF. CDR3 nucleotides: TGTGCCAGCAGGTCGGGGTTATCCACTGAAGCTTTCTTT.

This clonotype was counted many times. The V gene is TRBV13, the J gene TRBJ1-1; D is unresolved. Trimming cost V 0 bases and J 0 bases, with 14 bases left between them. This CDR3 is built from 17 residues. Germline CDR1 and CDR2: PRHDT and FYEKMQ (reference sequence). For the CDR3, the DNA is TGTGCCAGCAGCTTAGGGGTGCGGGCCCGGATGAACACTGAAGCTTTCTTT. Amino acid sequence: CASSLGVRARMNTEAFF.

The J gene is TRBJ1-3, the V gene TRBV3-1; D possibly corresponds to TRBD1 (5 bases). With 5 bases removed from V and 0 bases from J, the gap between germline ends came to 14 bases. CDR3 length equals 16 residues. The germline gives CDR1 LGHDT, CDR2 YNNKEL (reference sequence). DNA for the CDR3: TGTGCCAGCAGCTCCCGGGACTTTCTCTCTGGAAACACCATATATTTT. It encodes CASSSRDFLSGNTIYF.

V is TRBV13 and J is TRBJ2-2; D may be TRBD1 (6 bases). The CDR3 is made up of 15 amino acids. Germline V gene lookup returns CDR1 PRHDT and CDR2 FYEKMQ (reference sequence). V gave up 5 bases and J gave up 4 bases, with 14 bases separating them. Here the CDR3 reads CASSQGQWGTGELFF. Written as DNA, the CDR3 is TGTGCCAGCAGCCAAGGACAGTGGGGCACCGGGGAGCTGTTTTTT.

To note about this clonotype: Since a much larger clone is just one base distant, this may be a read error. The CDR3 spells CSARLAGRDVNKQYF. Written as DNA, the CDR3 is TGCAGTGCTAGGTTGGCAGGTCGAGATGTTAACAAGCAGTACTTC. The chain uses TRBV20-1 and TRBJ2-7, with no clear D. The CDR3 is 15 residues long. V was pared by 3 bases and J by 8 bases, with 23 bases between. Germline values: CDR1 DFQATT, CDR2 SNEGSKA (reference sequence).